This T cell receptor (beta chain) was retrieved from a study of blood T cells in healthy people across ages (dated by TCRdb to the mid-2010s). Background for the entire study: In model experiments, template switching captured roughly one uniquely barcoded TCR beta cDNA molecule for every two T cells. To track age-related changes in TCR beta repertoire diversity, the study relied on deep sequencing normalized with unique cDNA molecular identifiers. The donors were split into four age groups: young (average 16 years), middle-aged (39), aged (around 67) and long-lived (approximately 80). Donors of different ages were randomly distributed across sequencing lanes to avoid experimental bias. Two additional independent replicas of 1 million unique cDNA reads from the same blood draw were analyzed for two donors (one aged 18 to 30 and one aged 80 or older). The investigation overall reported the following: Because donor CMV infection status was unknown, age-related changes in expanded clonotypes were potentially confounded. Compared with the aged group, the long-lived group had more naive CD4+ T cells, fewer expanded clones and increased TCR diversity, a pattern suggesting age selection. Estimates of total diversity from one million sequenced T cells were regarded as lower bounds and underestimates. Because profiling used bulk unsorted PBMCs, naive and antigen-experienced compartments could not be compared conclusively. The percentage of naive T cells measured by flow cytometry correlated strongly with observed TCR beta diversity. Observed TCR beta diversity per million T cells fell roughly linearly with age, and a significant reduction was already apparent by age roughly 40.

The donors were 40 or so Caucasian individuals from Russia, aged roughly 6 to 100 years, who were systemically healthy. Each donor gave 9.5 to 10 milliliters of peripheral blood, drawn into EDTA-treated Vacutainer tubes. Ficoll-Paque density-gradient centrifugation was used to isolate PBMCs, with at least 6 million obtained per sample. Trizol reagent was used to extract total RNA from the PBMCs, yielding at least 6 micrograms per sample. Naive CD45RAhigh/CD27high T cell percentages were measured by flow cytometry on a PBMC aliquot from every donor. Based on the germline V gene, the CDR1 and CDR2 sequences are SQVTM and ANQGSEA. V loses 6 bases of germline sequence and J loses 1 base, and the interval between the two ends is 21 bases. The CDR3 spans 16 residues, from the cysteine through the phenylalanine. The DNA shown is the 48-base CDR3, in frame from base 1. To prepare the library, 5' RACE was applied. For sequencing, an Illumina HiSeq 2500 was employed. A second PCR of about 7 to 12 cycles was performed with a sample-barcoded 5' primer and a J-beta primer mix. A unique molecular identifier was introduced onto each TCR beta cDNA molecule by a template-switch 5' adaptor carrying 12 random nucleotides. Each sample yielded at least 2.5 million CDR3-containing paired-end reads. The Mint cDNA synthesis kit, primed by a TRBC-specific oligonucleotide, was used to synthesize first-strand cDNA from all RNA. All cDNA was treated with uracil-DNA glycosylase and then went through a first 18-cycle PCR with the universal primers M1SS and BC2_uni_R. The study's own analysis went as follows. For normalization, 1 million high-quality reads, each with a distinct molecular identifier, were randomly selected from each sample. Reads with shared molecular identifiers were discarded instead of being binned into consensus sequences. CDR3 identification, clonotype clustering and error correction used MiTCR with a Q25 quality threshold and the strictest error-elimination algorithm. A nonparametric unseen species model with Euler transformation was used to estimate a lower bound on total TCR beta diversity. TCRdb reprocessed the public reads (quality trimming at Q25 with fastp, clone calling with MiXCR) and kept in-frame beta chains. Rows matching on CDR3 protein sequence are summarized as one entry with the most common DNA and genes. These V and J calls originate from TCRdb's pipeline instead of the authors' own analysis. This sample lists under 1,000,000 distinct CDR3 sequences; about 42% were detected once. In total, the top ten clones hold about a sixth of the sample.

Notes on this clonotype: No antigen is known for it. Base-call qualities are not available, and no considerably larger clone is one nucleotide away.

This clonotype was sampled from an elderly man in good health. What was sequenced was blood. This chain joins TRBV29-1 to TRBJ2-5; a weak D assignment points to TRBD2 (9 bases agree). The CDR3 has the sequence CSVLRGLAGSQETQYF. The DNA is as follows: TGCAGCGTCCTCAGGGGGCTAGCGGGGTCCCAAGAGACCCAGTACTTC. Here the CDR3 is joined to the reference TRBV29-1 and TRBJ2-5 genes, and the full variable domain is: SAVISQKPSRDICQRGTSLTIQCQVDSQVTMMFWYRQQPGQSLTLIATANQGSEATYESGFVIDKFPISRPNLTFSTLTVSNMSPEDSSIYLCSVLRGLAGSQETQYFGPGTRLLVL.